This T cell receptor (beta chain) comes out of a study of T cell repertoires in cytomegalovirus infection. Overall study context: Public TCR beta signatures provided an indication of both CMV infection and a matching HLA type.

CDR1 is MNHNY and CDR2 is SVGAGI in the germline V gene (reference sequence). The trim removed 6 bases at V and 1 base at J, leaving 2 bases unmatched. The CDR3 covers 13 residues. TCRdb called the reads again in MiXCR, with one record for every CDR3 protein. The sample contains approximately 590,000 distinct CDR3 sequences, roughly 42% of which appear only once. This clonotype was detected only once. The target antigen is unknown. The chain is built from TRBV6-6 and TRBJ1-1; 7 bases map to TRBD1. This TCR was recovered from a human donor in good health (CMV status not recorded). Some clones in this sample may be carry-over from other donors' samples. This specimen consisted of cultured PBMCs, obtained from culture after CMV antigen stimulation. CDR3 sequence reads: CASSNRGNTEAFF. The CDR3, as DNA: TGTGCCAGCAGCAACAGGGGGAACACTGAAGCTTTCTTT.